The 21 T cell receptor beta chains given below trace back to one sample, sequenced in a study of cytomegalovirus exposure and HLA in healthy donors. Amplification used 60 Vbeta primers and 13 Jbeta primers. Here immunoSEQ multiplex PCR was the method, and the copy in TCRdb shows in-frame clones only, minus some. This table has about 210,000 clones, 70% to 90% appearing once. The material sequenced was PBMCs. The receptor set was obtained from a girl aged 2-9 years in good health and CMV-seronegative.

This chain connects TRBV6-6 to TRBJ2-1, with 8 bases lining up with TRBD1. Germline values: CDR1 MNHNY, CDR2 SVGAGI (reference sequence). The CDR3 is 13 residues long. V shed 7 bases and J 6 bases; nucleotides not matched to a gene: 5. This CDR3 is CASTGQGFNEQFF. The CDR3 DNA follows: TGTGCCAGCACAGGACAGGGTTTCAATGAGCAGTTCTTC.

The rearrangement uses TRBV5-1 and TRBJ2-7; the match to TRBD2 covers 8 bases. The CDR3 runs 16 residues. V shed 3 bases, J shed 0 bases, and the junction held 8 bases outside the gene matches. Germline lookup yields CDR1 SGHRS and CDR2 YFSETQ. CDR3 sequence reads: CASSSRGAGDSYEQYF. The CDR3 region has the DNA TGCGCCAGCAGCTCTCGGGGAGCGGGGGACTCCTACGAGCAGTACTTC.

The V call is TRBV5-4, the J call TRBJ2-1; maybe TRBD2 (5 bases). V lost 2 bases and J lost 12, with 12 bases in between. This CDR3 is 12 amino acids long. The germline V gene encodes CDR1 SGHNT and CDR2 YYREEE (reference sequence). CDR3 in DNA: TGTGCCAGCAGCTTACCTCCGGGAATGCAGTTCTTC. Translating gives CASSLPPGMQFF. Supplemented by reference TRBV5-4 and TRBJ2-1, the full variable domain reads ETGVTQSPTHLIKTRGQQVTLRCSSQSGHNTVSWYQQALGQGPQFIFQYYREEENGRGNFPPRFSGLQFPNYSSELNVNALELDDSALYLCASSLPPGMQFFGPGTRLTVL.

The chain joins TRBV19 to TRBJ1-1; no clear D. V was pared by 9 bases and J by 7 bases, with 18 bases between. The CDR3 totals 13 residues. CDR1 LNHDA and CDR2 SQIVND come from the germline V gene (reference sequence). DNA for the CDR3: TGTGCCAGCTCCAAGGCGAGGGCCCTTGAAGCTTTCTTT. Protein product: CASSKARALEAFF.

V is TRBV5-6 and J is TRBJ2-3, with D perhaps TRBD2 (6 bases). This CDR3 has 15 residues. V lost 4 bases to trimming and J lost 5 bases, with 17 bases between them. Germline V gene lookup returns CDR1 SGHDT and CDR2 YYEEEE. CDR3 in DNA: TGTGCCAGCAGCCCCCCGGGACTCGCGGTAGATACGCAGTATTTT. This encodes CASSPPGLAVDTQYF.

The chain couples TRBV27 to TRBJ2-7; 7 positions match TRBD2. The germline V gene encodes CDR1 MNHEY and CDR2 SMNVEV (reference sequence). V shed 4 bases and J 2 bases; nucleotides not matched to a gene: 11. The CDR3 spans 16 residues. In DNA, the CDR3 is TGTGCCAGCAGTTCTCCTTCTGAGCGGGGAACCTACGAGCAGTACTTC. Translation gives CASSSPSERGTYEQYF.

The chain couples TRBV6-4 to TRBJ2-2; 11 nucleotides line up with TRBD2. V trimming: 3 bases; J trimming: 1 base; junction bases outside the gene matches: 4. Germline V lookup: CDR1 MRHNA, CDR2 SNTAGT. CDR3 length: 17 residues. For the CDR3, the DNA is TGTGCCAGCAGTGAACGACTAGCGGGAAAGAACACCGGGGAGCTGTTTTTT. It codes for CASSERLAGKNTGELFF.

This clone was counted only a few times. The chain links TRBV5-6 to TRBJ1-1, with TRBD1 matching 8 bases. This CDR3 has 14 residues. Trimming took 4 bases from V and 5 from J; bases not matched to a gene: 7. Germline V gene lookup returns CDR1 SGHDT and CDR2 YYEEEE. CDR3 sequence (DNA): TGTGCCAGCAGCATCGGACAGGGAGGTACTGAAGCTTTCTTT. Translating it yields CASSIGQGGTEAFF.

V is TRBV6-6 and J is TRBJ1-2; TRBD1 aligns across 10 bases. Germline V gives CDR1 MNHNY, CDR2 SVGAGI (reference sequence). With V trimmed by 3 bases and J by 5 bases, 6 bases remained unmatched. This CDR3 contains 15 residues. The CDR3 loop is CASSYGTGAFYGYTF. CDR3 DNA: TGTGCCAGCAGTTATGGGACAGGGGCCTTTTATGGCTACACCTTC.

J is TRBJ2-7 and V is TRBV27, with D possibly being TRBD2 (5 bases). CDR1 and CDR2 from the germline V gene are MNHEY and SMNVEV (reference sequence). V shed 1 base and J shed 4 bases, with 14 bases lying between them. The CDR3 consists of 15 residues. The CDR3 nucleotides read TGTGCCAGCAGTTTATTACCTTTACGCGGGTACGAGCAGTACTTC. Its protein product is CASSLLPLRGYEQYF.

The chain employs TRBV19 and TRBJ2-3; 7 bases align to TRBD1. The trim removed 5 bases at V and 1 base at J, leaving 3 bases unmatched. Germline lookup yields CDR1 LNHDA and CDR2 SQIVND (reference sequence). CDR3 length equals 14 residues. CDR3 sequence: CASSATGRTDTQYF. The CDR3 DNA follows: TGTGCCAGTAGTGCGACAGGGCGCACAGATACGCAGTATTTT.

The chain carries TRBV2 and TRBJ2-1; TRBD1 might be the D (6 bases). Trimming took off 3 bases at V and 3 bases at J, with 12 bases between the two ends. The CDR3 is 15 residues long. Germline-derived CDR1 and CDR2 are SNHLY and FYNNEI. The CDR3 loop reads CASSDGRTDYNEQFF. CDR3 nucleotides: TGTGCCAGCAGTGACGGTAGGACAGACTACAATGAGCAGTTCTTC.

The chain carries TRBV19 and TRBJ2-7; 7 nucleotides align to TRBD2. The CDR3 has 14 residues. J gave up 3 bases and V 3 bases, and 5 bases lay outside the gene matches. From germline, CDR1 is LNHDA and CDR2 SQIVND (reference sequence). The chain's CDR3 is CASSILSGGYEQYF. In nucleotides, the CDR3 is TGTGCCAGTAGTATTTTATCGGGGGGCTACGAGCAGTACTTC.

The genes are TRBV7-9 and TRBJ1-5; D is undetermined. Germline lookup yields CDR1 SEHNR and CDR2 FQNEAQ (reference sequence). The CDR3 consists of 16 residues. V lost 1 base and J 7 bases, leaving 17 bases between the germline ends. CDR3 sequence: CASSLEHPTAGQPQHF. The CDR3 coding sequence is TGTGCCAGCAGCTTAGAACACCCTACAGCAGGCCAGCCCCAGCATTTT.

The gene calls are TRBV19 and TRBJ1-1, with 8 positions matching TRBD1. The germline V gene encodes CDR1 LNHDA and CDR2 SQIVND (reference sequence). The length of the CDR3 is 18 residues. With V trimmed by 2 bases and J by 1 base, 12 bases remained unmatched. The CDR3 coding sequence is TGTGCCAGTAGTATACTTCTCTACCAGGGGGCCGCGAACACTGAAGCTTTCTTT. Protein product: CASSILLYQGAANTEAFF. Full variable domain (outside the CDR3, taken from reference TRBV19 and TRBJ1-1): DGGITQSPKYLFRKEGQNVTLSCEQNLNHDAMYWYRQDPGQGLRLIYYSQIVNDFQKGDIAEGYSVSREKKESFPLTVTSAQKNPTAFYLCASSILLYQGAANTEAFFGQGTRLTVV.

The V gene is TRBV2, the J gene TRBJ1-6, with TRBD1 identical over 10 bases. Germline V gene lookup returns CDR1 SNHLY and CDR2 FYNNEI. The CDR3 runs 15 residues. With 5 bases clipped from V and 8 bases from J, the junction kept 6 bases outside the gene matches. The CDR3: CASSSDRGHYSPLHF. CDR3 DNA sequence: TGTGCCAGCAGTTCCGACAGGGGGCACTATTCACCCCTCCACTTT.

The chain employs TRBV15 and TRBJ2-7, with 9 bases identical to TRBD1. Germline V gives CDR1 LNHNV, CDR2 YYDKDF (reference sequence). Trimming at V came to 4 bases and at J to 0 bases, leaving 4 bases not matched to a gene. The CDR3 is made up of 15 amino acids. The CDR3 loop reads CATSIGQGPSYEQYF. CDR3 DNA sequence: TGTGCCACCAGCATAGGACAGGGGCCCTCCTACGAGCAGTACTTC. Using reference TRBV15 and TRBJ2-7 for the parts outside the CDR3, the full variable domain is DAMVIQNPRYQVTQFGKPVTLSCSQTLNHNVMYWYQQKSSQAPKLLFHYYDKDFNNEADTPDNFQSRRPNTSFCFLDIRSPGLGDTAMYLCATSIGQGPSYEQYFGPGTRLTVT.

J is TRBJ1-1 and V is TRBV7-9; D gene uncertain. The V end was cut by 2 bases, the J end by 3 bases, with 10 bases between. Germline V CDR1 and CDR2: SEHNR, FQNEAQ (reference sequence). The CDR3 runs 14 residues. CDR3 protein: CASSLQDGDTEAFF. In DNA form, the CDR3 reads TGTGCCAGCAGCTTACAGGACGGGGACACTGAAGCTTTCTTT. Drawing the rest from reference TRBV7-9 and TRBJ1-1, the complete variable domain is DTGVSQNPRHKITKRGQNVTFRCDPISEHNRLYWYRQTLGQGPEFLTYFQNEAQLEKSRLLSDRFSAERPKGSFSTLEIQRTEQGDSAMYLCASSLQDGDTEAFFGQGTRLTVV.

As for this clone: Other DNA sequences in the sample encode the same CDR3. This chain uses TRBV6-1 with TRBJ1-6; 7 bases match TRBD1. CDR1 is MNHNS, CDR2 SASEGT, per germline. This CDR3 is built from 15 residues. Unmatched junction bases numbered 10, after V lost 6 bases and J lost 8 bases. The CDR3 spells CASSEIRQGYSPLHF. The CDR3 region has the DNA TGTGCCAGCAGCGAGATTCGACAGGGTTATTCACCCCTCCACTTT.

The rearrangement links TRBV30 to TRBJ2-7; 7 bases are shared with TRBD2. CDR1 GTSNPN and CDR2 SVGIG come from the germline V gene (reference sequence). This CDR3 is 14 amino acids long. Trimming cost V 4 bases and J 5 bases; bases outside gene matches: 11. CDR3 sequence reads: CAWNEGLDGHEQYF. CDR3 bases: TGTGCCTGGAACGAAGGACTAGATGGGCACGAGCAGTACTTC.

V is TRBV6-6 and J is TRBJ2-5; 13 bases are shared with TRBD2. V lost 6 bases, J lost 2 bases, and 3 bases stayed unmatched. Germline V gene data show CDR1 as MNHNY and CDR2 as SVGAGI (reference sequence). This CDR3 comprises 15 residues. CDR3 DNA: TGTGCCAGCAGGGGGACTAGCGGGATTCAAGAGACCCAGTACTTC. This translates into CASRGTSGIQETQYF.